What follows are 26 T cell receptor beta chains derived from one specimen sequenced in a study of CD8+ T cells in alopecia areata. Treatment noted: oral pan-JAK inhibitor, 5-10 mg twice daily. Isolated RNA was reverse transcribed into cDNA used as the sequencing template. Method: immunoSEQ multiplex PCR; TCRdb's copy keeps in-frame clones and lacks some. The sample has roughly 230,000 clones, over 40% seen once. This specimen consisted of CD4+ T cells sorted from blood, obtained at roughly week 36, from a patient treated with tofacitinib. Source of these receptors: a human donor with alopecia areata.

This clone was picked up a small number of times. The genes are TRBV4-1 and TRBJ2-5; 10 positions match TRBD1. The CDR3 loop spans 18 amino acids. V shed 6 bases, J shed 3 bases, and the junction held 16 bases outside the gene matches. Looked up from germline, CDR1 is MGHRA and CDR2 is YSYEKL. The CDR3 is CASSYSAAGQGVKETQYF. As DNA, the CDR3 is TGCGCCAGCAGTTACTCGGCGGCCGGACAGGGGGTTAAAGAGACCCAGTACTTC.

This clone was seen a few times. The CDR3 loop reads CASSVADRGTDTQYF. The CDR3 DNA is TGTGCCAGCAGCGTAGCGGACAGGGGCACAGATACGCAGTATTTT. This chain connects TRBV9 to TRBJ2-3; 8 bases line up with TRBD1. Trimming at V came to 0 bases and at J to 1 base, leaving 1 base not matched to a gene. The length of the CDR3 is 15 residues. The germline CDR1 and CDR2 sequences are SGDLS and YYNGEE.

This clone turned up a few times. The chain combines TRBV7-3 with TRBJ2-7; D might be TRBD1 (6 bases). V was trimmed by 4 bases and J by 1 base, leaving 17 bases between them. CDR3 length: 16 residues. Per the germline V gene, CDR1 is SGHTA and CDR2 is FQGTGA. The CDR3 is CASSSQVTGISYEQYF. CDR3 in DNA: TGTGCCAGCAGCTCCCAGGTGACAGGCATATCCTACGAGCAGTACTTC.

The chain is built from TRBV29-1 and TRBJ2-2; TRBD1 matches at 8 bases. Germline CDR1 SQVTM, CDR2 ANQGSEA. V was pared by 6 bases and J by 5 bases, with 2 bases of the junction left unmatched. This CDR3 is 12 amino acids long. The CDR3 region has the DNA TGCAGCGTACGACAGGGGACCGGGGAGCTGTTTTTT. This sequence encodes CSVRQGTGELFF.

A few counts support this clone. V is TRBV4-3 and J is TRBJ2-7, with 8 bases that match TRBD2. This CDR3 spans 15 amino acids. V was clipped by 1 base and J by 3 bases; unmatched bases: 5. CDR1 and CDR2 (germline): LGHNA, YSLEER. The CDR3 sequence: CASSQGTSSLYEQYF. The CDR3 nucleotides are TGCGCCAGCAGCCAAGGGACTAGCAGCCTCTACGAGCAGTACTTC.

This clone was seen more than once but under ten times. The rearrangement links TRBV7-6 to TRBJ2-5; D uncertain. Looked up from germline, CDR1 is SGHVS and CDR2 is FNYEAQ. Deletions cut 5 bases from V and 5 bases from J, with 9 bases between. The CDR3 is 12 residues long. The CDR3 DNA reads TGTGCCAGCAGCCCAAATGGGGAGACCCAGTACTTC. It yields the protein CASSPNGETQYF.

The chain combines TRBV25-1 with TRBJ1-3; D ambiguous. Germline V CDR1 and CDR2: MGHDK, SYGVNS. The CDR3 contains 14 residues. The ends were cut back, 6 bases at V and 3 bases at J, with 12 bases in the middle. The CDR3 nucleotides are TGTGCCAGCAGCGAAGGAACAAGTGGAAACACCATATATTTT. Encoded protein: CASSEGTSGNTIYF.

This chain joins TRBV7-3 and TRBJ2-7; 7 bases are shared with TRBD1. The V gene's germline CDR1 is SGHTA and CDR2 FQGTGA. V dropped 0 bases and J dropped 4; count of bases not matched to a gene: 6. CDR3 length: 15 amino acids. The chain's CDR3 is CASSLTGLQGYEQYF. The CDR3 nucleotides are TGTGCCAGCAGCTTAACAGGGTTACAGGGGTACGAGCAGTACTTC.

This clone occurred a few times. The V and J genes are TRBV7-9 and TRBJ1-1; D is undetermined. This CDR3 spans 13 amino acids. V lost 5 bases to trimming and J lost 3 bases, with 10 bases between them. CDR1 is SEHNR, CDR2 FQNEAQ, per germline (reference sequence). CDR3 nucleotides: TGTGCCAGCAGCCTTAGGAGGGACACTGAAGCTTTCTTT. Amino acid sequence: CASSLRRDTEAFF.

This clone was recorded only once. The J gene is TRBJ2-6, the V gene TRBV2; D remains ambiguous. The CDR3 runs to 17 residues. The germline V gene has CDR1 SNHLY and CDR2 FYNNEI. V was trimmed by 4 bases and J by 4 bases, leaving 17 bases between them. The CDR3 loop reads CASSGGPSPSGANVLTF. CDR3 nucleotide sequence: TGTGCCAGCAGTGGAGGCCCGTCCCCCTCCGGGGCCAACGTCCTGACTTTC.

The rearrangement links TRBV6-1 to TRBJ1-5; no clear D gene. This CDR3 spans 15 amino acids. Per the germline V gene, CDR1 is MNHNS and CDR2 is SASEGT. V was pared by 6 bases and J by 0 bases, with 12 bases between. The CDR3 DNA sequence: TGTGCCAGCAGGCAGGAGCCCTATAGCAATCAGCCCCAGCATTTT. Its translation: CASRQEPYSNQPQHF.

This clone was seen more than once but under ten times. V usage is TRBV4-2 and J usage is TRBJ2-5; a possible D gene is TRBD2 (5 bases). Trimming stripped 1 base from V and 4 bases from J, with 7 bases between. The germline V gene encodes CDR1 LGHNA and CDR2 YNFKEQ. The length of the CDR3 is 13 residues. The CDR3 reads CASSQGESETQYF. CDR3 nucleotide sequence: TGTGCCAGCAGCCAAGGGGAGTCAGAGACCCAGTACTTC.

The V call is TRBV2, the J call TRBJ2-7; D possibly corresponds to TRBD1 (5 bases). Germline loops: CDR1 SNHLY, CDR2 FYNNEI. Trimming removed 6 bases at V and 7 bases at J, with 19 bases between. This CDR3 contains 14 residues. CDR3 nucleotides: TGTGCCAGCAGGCTCGCAGGGCATGTGAGGGAGCAGTACTTC. It yields the protein CASRLAGHVREQYF.

The chain couples TRBV18 to TRBJ1-1; TRBD1 might be the D (6 bases). The germline V gene encodes CDR1 KGHSH and CDR2 LQKENI. V was shortened by 0 bases and J by 1 base, with 6 bases between the two germline ends. This CDR3 has 14 residues. The DNA of the CDR3 is TGTGCCAGCTCACCACCGGGACAGAACACTGAAGCTTTCTTT. This encodes CASSPPGQNTEAFF.

This clone has only a few counts. This chain links TRBV29-1 with TRBJ2-6; D possibly corresponds to TRBD1 (6 bases). The CDR3 has 15 residues. Germline-derived CDR1 and CDR2 are SQVTM and ANQGSEA. V shed 0 bases and J shed 3 bases, with 9 bases lying between them. The CDR3 DNA is TGCAGCGTTGAAGATTGGGGGCATGGGGCCAACGTCCTGACTTTC. Protein: CSVEDWGHGANVLTF.

This clone was observed a few times. The rearrangement links TRBV6-5 to TRBJ2-7; the match to TRBD1 covers 7 bases. Germline values: CDR1 MNHEY, CDR2 SVGAGI. This CDR3 spans 14 amino acids. V shed 6 bases, J shed 2 bases, and the junction held 7 bases outside the gene matches. CDR3 protein: CASSYGQAPYEQYF. The DNA for the CDR3 is TGTGCCAGCAGCTACGGACAGGCCCCCTACGAGCAGTACTTC.

The chain combines TRBV15 with TRBJ2-7; D remains unclear. This CDR3 comprises 14 residues. V lost 3 bases to trimming and J lost 2 bases, with 11 bases between them. Germline V gene lookup returns CDR1 LNHNV and CDR2 YYDKDF (reference sequence). CDR3 in amino acids: CATSSTGRAYEQYF. DNA for the CDR3: TGTGCCACCAGCAGTACTGGACGGGCCTACGAGCAGTACTTC.

This rearrangement joins TRBV29-1 to TRBJ2-3; TRBD1 or TRBD2 may be the D gene (5 bases each). The CDR3 has 14 residues. The V gene's germline CDR1 is SQVTM and CDR2 ANQGSEA. Trimming removed 4 bases from V and 0 bases from J, with 11 bases in between. The CDR3 reads CSVVGTLSTDTQYF. The CDR3 DNA reads as TGCAGCGTTGTCGGGACCCTTAGCACAGATACGCAGTATTTT.

CDR3 region: CASSSRPGGAYEQYF. CDR3 in DNA: TGTGCCAGCAGCTCGAGACCGGGGGGCGCCTACGAGCAGTACTTC. The chain uses TRBV7-2 and TRBJ2-7, with a weak D call TRBD2 (7 bases). The CDR3 loop spans 15 amino acids. Between the trimmed V and J ends, which lost 4 bases and 2 bases, there was a span of 15 bases. The germline V gene has CDR1 SGHTA and CDR2 FQGNSA.

This clone turned up a few times. The J gene is TRBJ1-1, the V gene TRBV29-1, with D hard to call. The CDR3 has 14 amino acids. Deletions cut 7 bases from V and 1 base from J, with 16 bases between. The germline CDR1 and CDR2 sequences are SQVTM and ANQGSEA. This chain's CDR3 is CSGLARLGNTEAFF. DNA for the CDR3: TGCAGCGGGCTGGCGAGGTTGGGGAACACTGAAGCTTTCTTT.

This clone has only one observation. The chain uses TRBV14 and TRBJ1-1; the D is unclear. The V end was cut by 0 bases, the J end by 2 bases, with 7 bases between. In germline, CDR1 is SGHDN, CDR2 FVKESK. This CDR3 is 14 amino acids long. CDR3 sequence (DNA): TGTGCCAGCAGCCAAGACTCAGATAACACTGAAGCTTTCTTT. Translation gives CASSQDSDNTEAFF.

This clone was seen many times. The J gene is TRBJ2-6, the V gene TRBV28, with D tentatively TRBD1 (6 bases). This CDR3 contains 15 residues. Germline V gene lookup returns CDR1 MDHEN and CDR2 SYDVKM. Trimming removed 5 bases at V and 4 bases at J, with 12 bases between. As DNA, the CDR3 is TGTGCCAGCAGTCCCAGGGGCAAGGGGGCCAACGTCCTGACTTTC. Its protein product is CASSPRGKGANVLTF.

In this sample, this clone turned up a few times. Distinct nucleotide sequences in the sample also encode this CDR3. CDR3 residues: CAWSVRVDQPQHF. The CDR3 DNA reads as TGTGCCTGGAGTGTACGTGTCGATCAGCCCCAGCATTTT. The chain recombines TRBV30 with TRBJ1-5, with D unresolved. Trimming pared 0 bases from V and 5 bases from J, leaving 8 bases between. Germline values: CDR1 GTSNPN, CDR2 SVGIG (reference sequence). CDR3 length equals 13 residues.

This clone was counted only a few times. The chain is built from TRBV20-1 and TRBJ1-2; no clear D gene. The V gene's germline CDR1 is DFQATT and CDR2 SNEGSKA (reference sequence). V lost 6 bases and J lost 8, with 13 bases in between. The CDR3 contains 11 residues. The DNA of the CDR3 is TGCAGTGCACCCAACCCTTACGGCTACACCTTC. Translated: CSAPNPYGYTF.

The chain's CDR3 is CSASLPREQYF. The CDR3, as DNA: TGCAGTGCTAGTCTCCCTAGGGAGCAGTACTTC. The gene calls are TRBV20-1 and TRBJ2-7; D is uncertain. Germline assignment: CDR1 DFQATT and CDR2 SNEGSKA (reference sequence). Trimming left V 3 bases short and J 7 bases short, with 10 bases between. CDR3 length: 11 amino acids.

The chain uses TRBV2 and TRBJ2-1; D ambiguous. Looked up from germline, CDR1 is SNHLY and CDR2 is FYNNEI. Trimming removed 7 bases at V and 7 bases at J, with 11 bases between. The CDR3 contains 12 residues. The CDR3 nucleotides read TGTGCCAGCAATACAGAGTTGAATGAGCAGTTCTTC. This sequence encodes CASNTELNEQFF.